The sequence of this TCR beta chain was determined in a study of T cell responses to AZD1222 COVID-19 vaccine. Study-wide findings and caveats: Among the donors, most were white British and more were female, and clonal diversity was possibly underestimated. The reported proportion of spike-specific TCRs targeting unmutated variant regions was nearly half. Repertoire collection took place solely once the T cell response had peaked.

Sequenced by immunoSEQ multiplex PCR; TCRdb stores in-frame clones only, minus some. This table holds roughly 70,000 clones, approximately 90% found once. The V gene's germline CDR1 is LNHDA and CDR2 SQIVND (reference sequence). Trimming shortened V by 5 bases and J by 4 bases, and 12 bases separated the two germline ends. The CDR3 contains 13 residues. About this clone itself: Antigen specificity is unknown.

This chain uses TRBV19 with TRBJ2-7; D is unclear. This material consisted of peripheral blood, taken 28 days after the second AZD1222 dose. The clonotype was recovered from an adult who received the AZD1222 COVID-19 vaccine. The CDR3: CASSSPTSYEQYF. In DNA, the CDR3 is TGTGCCAGTAGTTCACCGACTTCATACGAGCAGTACTTC.